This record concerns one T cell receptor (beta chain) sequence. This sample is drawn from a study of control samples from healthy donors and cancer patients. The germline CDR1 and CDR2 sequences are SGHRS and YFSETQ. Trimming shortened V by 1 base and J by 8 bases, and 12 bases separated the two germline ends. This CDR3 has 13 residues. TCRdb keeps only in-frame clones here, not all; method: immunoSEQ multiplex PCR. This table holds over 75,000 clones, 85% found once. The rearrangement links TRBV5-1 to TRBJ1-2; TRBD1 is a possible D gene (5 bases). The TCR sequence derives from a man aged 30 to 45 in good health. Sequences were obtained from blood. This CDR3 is CASSLKQDGGYTF. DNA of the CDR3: TGCGCCAGCAGCTTGAAACAGGACGGGGGCTACACCTTC.